This is a list of T cell receptor beta chains from one sample in a study of monozygotic twins with inflammatory bowel disease. Using the 5' RACE reads, TCRdb records one entry per CDR3 protein without DNA. This sample contains around 380,000 distinct CDR3 sequences. Sequenced material: blood. Receptors originate from a human donor with ulcerative colitis or Crohn's disease, or a healthy co-twin of an affected twin (not recorded which). CDR3s include the opening cysteine and the closing phenylalanine or tryptophan.

CDR3aa: CASSPTGRGGDENLFF
v_gene: TRBV5-1
j_gene: TRBJ1-4

CDR3aa: CSASGLAEYNEQFF
v_gene: TRBV20-1
j_gene: TRBJ2-1

CDR3aa: CASSPGPSTEAFF
v_gene: TRBV6-5
j_gene: TRBJ1-1

CDR3aa: CSVEEGGLQFF
v_gene: TRBV29-1
j_gene: TRBJ2-1

CDR3aa: CAIRQAEKGGELFF
v_gene: TRBV2
j_gene: TRBJ2-2

CDR3aa: CASSYEVQNRAFF
v_gene: TRBV6-5
j_gene: TRBJ1-1

CDR3aa: CASSEELAKNIQYF
v_gene: TRBV2
j_gene: TRBJ2-4

CDR3aa: CASSDNSYQPQHF
v_gene: TRBV10-2
j_gene: TRBJ1-5

CDR3aa: CSAGGGGYGNQPQHF
v_gene: TRBV20-1
j_gene: TRBJ1-5

CDR3aa: CASSQRGSAIEAFF
v_gene: TRBV3-1
j_gene: TRBJ1-1

CDR3aa: CASSQDLRYEQYF
v_gene: TRBV14
j_gene: TRBJ2-7

CDR3aa: CASSVEAGGGREAFF
v_gene: TRBV9
j_gene: TRBJ1-1

CDR3aa: CASSWPGQGPEQYF
v_gene: TRBV7-8
j_gene: TRBJ2-7

CDR3aa: CSARVRPVLSGANVLTF
v_gene: TRBV20-1
j_gene: TRBJ2-6

CDR3aa: CSARPEINNQPQHF
v_gene: TRBV20-1
j_gene: TRBJ1-5

CDR3aa: CASSFYRDQETQYF
v_gene: TRBV7-9
j_gene: TRBJ2-5

CDR3aa: CASSVGTLAGAYEQYF
v_gene: TRBV9
j_gene: TRBJ2-7

CDR3aa: CSASKNRGGPDEQFF
v_gene: TRBV20-1
j_gene: TRBJ2-1

CDR3aa: CASSYTGLASNEQFF
v_gene: TRBV6-5
j_gene: TRBJ2-1

CDR3aa: CASSDSVRANEKLFF
v_gene: TRBV25-1
j_gene: TRBJ1-4

CDR3aa: CASSYRLAGAGEQYF
v_gene: TRBV6-5
j_gene: TRBJ2-7

CDR3aa: CASSFAPGTKSYEQYF
v_gene: TRBV12-3/TRBV12-4
j_gene: TRBJ2-7

CDR3aa: CASSPLAGGSDEQYF
v_gene: TRBV18
j_gene: TRBJ2-7

CDR3aa: CASSLRASPYEQYF
v_gene: TRBV7-6
j_gene: TRBJ2-7

CDR3aa: CSARGGQGGTGELFF
v_gene: TRBV20-1
j_gene: TRBJ2-2

CDR3aa: CASRSDRGSSQPQHF
v_gene: TRBV12-3/TRBV12-4
j_gene: TRBJ1-5

CDR3aa: CASSYSGGIDGEQYF
v_gene: TRBV6-5
j_gene: TRBJ2-7

CDR3aa: CASSSRTSGRISGANVLTF
v_gene: TRBV6-5
j_gene: TRBJ2-6

CDR3aa: CASNEGADNSPLHF
v_gene: TRBV12-3/TRBV12-4
j_gene: TRBJ1-6

CDR3aa: CATSRDNHRARTPEVF
v_gene: TRBV15
j_gene: TRBJ1-4

CDR3aa: CASSLAWTPNNSPLHF
v_gene: TRBV5-5
j_gene: TRBJ1-6

CDR3aa: CASSAPGAWGYTF
v_gene: TRBV12-3/TRBV12-4
j_gene: TRBJ1-2

CDR3aa: CASSPGISGANVLTF
v_gene: TRBV5-4
j_gene: TRBJ2-6

CDR3aa: CASQRGAAINYGYTF
v_gene: TRBV10-3
j_gene: TRBJ1-2

CDR3aa: CASSYTGNFLNEQFF
v_gene: TRBV7-6
j_gene: TRBJ2-1

CDR3aa: CASSLQTSGILNEQFF
v_gene: TRBV7-6
j_gene: TRBJ2-1

CDR3aa: CASSLRGLWNRITDTQYF
v_gene: TRBV5-6
j_gene: TRBJ2-3

CDR3aa: CSARAADRRHNEQFF
v_gene: TRBV20-1
j_gene: TRBJ2-1

CDR3aa: CASSPDSGPYEQYF
v_gene: TRBV5-1
j_gene: TRBJ2-7

CDR3aa: CASGRDRGKNIQYF
v_gene: TRBV6-1
j_gene: TRBJ2-4

CDR3aa: CASSLLGLENTGELFF
v_gene: TRBV11-2
j_gene: TRBJ2-2

CDR3aa: CASSISSFSEQFF
v_gene: TRBV19
j_gene: TRBJ2-1

CDR3aa: CSARRVVSYNEQFF
v_gene: TRBV20-1
j_gene: TRBJ2-1

CDR3aa: CASSTLTVSYEQYF
v_gene: TRBV7-8
j_gene: TRBJ2-7

CDR3aa: CSARSPQRSTDTQYF
v_gene: TRBV20-1
j_gene: TRBJ2-3

CDR3aa: CASSGGTVNYGYTF
v_gene: TRBV6-1
j_gene: TRBJ1-2

CDR3aa: CASSLLLGGMQPQHF
v_gene: TRBV7-2
j_gene: TRBJ1-5

CDR3aa: CASSSPGRSSGNTIYF
v_gene: TRBV7-2
j_gene: TRBJ1-3

CDR3aa: CASSVGGISYEQYF
v_gene: TRBV9
j_gene: TRBJ2-7

CDR3aa: CSARRDGAETQYF
v_gene: TRBV20-1
j_gene: TRBJ2-5

CDR3aa: CSAQGRNNNYGYTF
v_gene: TRBV20-1
j_gene: TRBJ1-2

CDR3aa: CASSSPVVDSPLHF
v_gene: TRBV5-5
j_gene: TRBJ1-6

CDR3aa: CASSQDISGIGGNTIYF
v_gene: TRBV4-3
j_gene: TRBJ1-3

CDR3aa: CASSFTSGRGDEQFF
v_gene: TRBV7-9
j_gene: TRBJ2-1

CDR3aa: CSARVSGTLAKNIQYF
v_gene: TRBV20-1
j_gene: TRBJ2-4